This T cell receptor (beta chain) was documented in a study of shared clonotypes between healthy human individuals. Study background: Each donor's CD8 memory used one plate, CD8 naive two, each CD4 subset three.

The donors were all Caucasian adults (living in Nashville, Tennessee). V lost 7 bases and J lost 5, with 10 bases in between. Germline loops: CDR1 ENHRY, CDR2 SYGVKD. The CDR3 runs 12 residues. The repertoire was sequenced with immunoSEQ multiplex PCR; TCRdb's copy has only in-frame clones and lacks some. The sample includes over 850,000 clones, about four fifths of them seen just once. The clonotype comes from a man aged 18 to 35 in good health. Some clones in this sample may be carry-over from other donors' samples. This chain joins TRBV10-3 and TRBJ2-3, with D possibly being TRBD1 or TRBD2 (5 bases each). Sequenced input: memory CD4+ T cells from PBMCs. Subset of the sample: CD45RA-negative fraction. This chain's CDR3 is CAITRGGDTQYF. In DNA, the CDR3 is TGTGCCATCACGAGGGGTGGAGATACGCAGTATTTT.